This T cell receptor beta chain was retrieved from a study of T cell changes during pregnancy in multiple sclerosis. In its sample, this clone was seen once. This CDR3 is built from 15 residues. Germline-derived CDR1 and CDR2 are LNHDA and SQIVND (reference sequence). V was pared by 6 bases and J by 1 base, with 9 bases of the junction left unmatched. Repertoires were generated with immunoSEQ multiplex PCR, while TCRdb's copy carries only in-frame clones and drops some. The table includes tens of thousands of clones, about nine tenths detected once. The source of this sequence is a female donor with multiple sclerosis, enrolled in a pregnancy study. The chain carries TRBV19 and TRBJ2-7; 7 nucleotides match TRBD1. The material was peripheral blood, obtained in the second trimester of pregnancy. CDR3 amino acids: CASSPWTGSSYEQYF. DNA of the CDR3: TGTGCCAGTAGCCCTTGGACAGGTTCTTCCTACGAGCAGTACTTC.